This TCR beta chain was recorded in a study of T-cell memory formation after mild COVID-19. Each CDR3 protein is one row after TCRdb ran MiXCR on the 5' RACE reads. The repertoire holds 350,000 to 400,000 distinct CDR3 sequences, more than 20% seen once, with around an eighth in the top ten. Whole-study results and caveats: Contracting clones, day 15 to 85, had balanced CD4/CD8, and later expanders favored CD4+.

Trimming took off 5 bases at V and 0 bases at J, with 14 bases between the two ends. Germline V CDR1 and CDR2: MNHNY, SVGAGI (reference sequence). This CDR3 has 16 amino acids. This clonotype was counted only a few times. Its target is unknown. The sample consisted of PBMCs or a T cell subset sorted from them (not recorded which). This sequence joins TRBV6-6 and TRBJ1-5; D is undetermined. The source is an adult woman who had mild COVID-19 (a few samples of this study predate the infection). Cell type and time point are not known. The CDR3 DNA is TGTGCCAGCAGTAATCCCTCGGGTCTTAGCAATCAGCCCCAGCATTTT. The encoded protein is CASSNPSGLSNQPQHF.